This TCR beta chain appears in the sequencing data of a study of blood T cell repertoires in COVID-19 (dated by TCRdb to 2018 to 2020). Some background on the complete study: Collaborator samples came from the United States, Italy and Spain and covered acute and convalescent phases of COVID-19. Subjects who had been exposed to COVID-19, were actively infected with it, or had recovered from it provided the deeply sampled blood TCRbeta repertoires that made up the dataset. A de-identified subject ID, COVID-19 status, age in years and sex were almost always included in the sample metadata. Samples were obtained from the ongoing ImmuneRACE study (first 160 participants) and from over 1,000 subjects provided by 6 global collaborators. The repertoires were released in a freely available public database meant as a resource for research on the immune response to SARS-CoV-2. The prospective study material was composed of cDNA or gDNA derived from T cells, B-cell-depleted T cells, or PBMCs. Where available, HLA class I and class II types were obtained from metadata supplied by the sample provider rather than from assay-based typing.

General study outcomes and caveats: The quantity of clinical and demographic metadata differed by source and by participant and was supplied without curation.

Comments on this clone: What this receptor recognizes is not known. Base-call qualities are not available, and no considerably larger clone is one nucleotide away.

From the cysteine through the phenylalanine, the CDR3 covers 14 amino acids. Only the CDR3 DNA is retained, 42 bases long and in frame from the first base. Reading the germline V gene (reference sequence) gives CDR1 LNHDA and CDR2 SQIVND. Between the V and J ends, shortened by 4 bases and 7 bases respectively, the junction contains 16 bases. TCRbeta CDR3 regions were amplified from genomic DNA using the immunoSEQ Assay, a bias-controlled multiplex PCR. The paper's data handling went like this. The number of nucleated cells in each sample was estimated from the amplification of reference gene primers within the assay. Sequence reads were collapsed and filtered to measure the absolute abundance of every unique TCRbeta CDR3 rearrangement. For each sample, productive Simpson clonality was calculated as the square root of Simpson's diversity index over productive rearrangements. Held by TCRdb, this immuneACCESS table contains in-frame sequences only and omits some clones. Under half of the omission traces to an unresolved V gene where checked; the cause of the rest is unknown. The D gene and trimming were derived from the DNA, and the V and J assignments and clone size from that table. The sample data list about 440,000 clones, and around 88% of these were observed just once. Around 12% of the sample belongs to the ten largest clones.

One collaborating source in Seattle enrolled patients while the patients were actively infected and followed the patients over time throughout the course of disease. Each collaborating institution followed its own protocols to collect whole blood in K2EDTA tubes. For TCRbeta analysis, collaborators shipped samples as frozen whole blood, isolated PBMCs, or DNA extracted from either of those sample types. Sequences were obtained from peripheral blood. This chain is built from TRBV19 and TRBJ1-1, with TRBD1 as a weak D call on 5 bases. This receptor was taken from a woman between 50 and 59 years old with COVID-19, enrolled during active disease. At the DNA level, the sequence is TGTGCCAGTAGTAGGATTTCGGGGGTAGATGAAGCTTTCTTT. Its amino acids are CASSRISGVDEAFF.